The subject of this entry is one T cell receptor (beta chain). Its cognate antigen is unknown. These data come from a study of cytomegalovirus exposure and HLA in healthy donors. Across the study: Earlier, almost 120 million unique TCR beta sequences were recovered from approximately 180 million T cells by an analysis. Study observations and caveats: Sequencing likely caused a cluster of highly shared sequence variants. TRBV6-2, TRBV6-3 and some other V segments were excluded as indistinguishable. Being productive about 87% or about 30% of the time was typical of most TCR beta V segments in an earlier analysis.

In the PCR, 60 Vbeta and 13 Jbeta primers were used. Profiling relied on immunoSEQ multiplex PCR, and the TCRdb table lists in-frame clones only, not all of them. There are 55,000 to 80,000 clones in the sample; 60% to 85% occur only once, and about an eighth lies in the top ten. The ends lost 3 bases at V and 5 bases at J; junction bases unmatched: 8. The CDR3 totals 15 residues. Germline-derived CDR1 and CDR2 are SGDLS and YYNGEE. The sequence was collected from a man in his sixties or seventies in good health and CMV-seronegative. Material: PBMCs. The chain couples TRBV9 to TRBJ2-5, with 9 bases fitting TRBD1. The CDR3 protein is CASSAQQGAQETQYF. CDR3 DNA: TGTGCCAGCAGCGCCCAACAGGGGGCGCAGGAGACCCAGTACTTC.